The clone carrying this TCR beta chain has only one observation. One junction end disagrees with the germline gene, perhaps due to a read error. These data are taken from a study of tumor-infiltrating lymphocytes in primary liver carcinoma. In the study overall: Patients were men and women aged 30 to 69 years.

The source material, 20-30 mg of unsorted bulk tissue, was used to co-extract RNA and DNA. This CDR3 region has 17 residues. The germline gives CDR1 MDHEN, CDR2 SYDVKM. cDNA specific to TCR beta was made from 450 to 500 ng of total RNA, with a constant-region primer employed for priming. Three-round nested multiplex PCR performed with slightly modified ARM-PCR produced the TCR beta libraries. With TRBV1-TRBV30 forward primers and a C-beta reverse primer, the first two PCR rounds were run for approximately 9 cycles each. TCRdb re-called the multiplex PCR reads with MiXCR, one entry per CDR3 protein. Found here are about 20,000 distinct CDR3 sequences, 79% of them singletons; the top ten hold over 30%.

The sample comprised liver tumor tissue from sampling region 4. Subset here: tumor region T4, right-lateral pole. This chain uses TRBV28 with TRBJ2-7; D unresolved. The clonotype was recovered from a woman in her 30s with primary liver carcinoma and hepatitis B virus infection. The CDR3 DNA reads as TGTGCCAGCAGCCTCCCTTTGGATGGACGGTACTCCTACGAACAGTACTTC. Translating it yields CASSLPLDGRYSYEQYF.